The clone carrying this T cell receptor (beta chain) was found a few times. Its matching antigen is unknown. This sample was taken from a study of identical twins. Notes on the study in general: The analysis was cross-sectional rather than longitudinal within donors. Abundant beta clonotypes from cord blood had fewer insertions, unlike memory repertoires, which showed none.

The germline V gene encodes CDR1 WSHSY and CDR2 SAAADI. This CDR3 is built from 14 residues. The ends were cut back, 4 bases at V and 6 bases at J, with 16 bases in the middle. TCRdb redid the calling of the 5' RACE reads with MiXCR, one entry per CDR3 protein. The sample lists 500,000 or so distinct CDR3 sequences, roughly a fifth occurring once. The sample also formed part of further work on T cells expressing NK-cell markers. This second report adds: Seven HCMV-seropositive donors and one seronegative donor made up the eight sequenced donors. One observes that, in a few donors, these clonotypes were also the leading ones within the CD3+CD56-NKG2C+ fraction.

This chain connects TRBV10-2 to TRBJ2-7; no clear D gene. The TCR comes from a woman aged 18-29 years in good health. The sample consisted of CD4+ T cells sorted from blood. The CDR3 region has the DNA TGCGCCAGCAGTGGAAATCTGCCGCCCGCCGAGCAGTACTTC. It codes for CASSGNLPPAEQYF.